This T cell receptor beta chain emerged from a study of blood T cell repertoires in COVID-19. About the research overall: From the United States, Italy and Spain came samples of acute and convalescent COVID-19. T cells, B-cell-depleted T cells, or PBMCs supplied cDNA or gDNA.

Germline assignment: CDR1 MGHRA and CDR2 YSYEKL. The CDR3 is made up of 13 amino acids. V was pared by 1 base and J by 10 bases, with 7 bases of the junction left unmatched. Methods used by the authors: Reference gene primer amplification in the assay estimated nucleated cell counts. The repertoire was sequenced with immunoSEQ multiplex PCR; TCRdb's copy has only in-frame clones and lacks some. Clone size and the V and J calls come from that table; the DNA yielded D and trimming. The repertoire holds roughly 200,000 clones, with roughly 86% as singletons. This sequence originates from a man aged 18 to 35 with active or convalescent COVID-19. The rearrangement joins TRBV4-1 to TRBJ2-7, with 7 bases matching TRBD1. Sequenced: peripheral blood. The CDR3 bases are TGCGCCAGCAGCCAAGGTTGGGACAGTCATCAGTACTTC. Its translation: CASSQGWDSHQYF.